This TCR beta chain is from a study of vaccination and CD4 T cells after COVID-19. Findings and limits, study-wide: Convalescent patients were relatively few, and early post-infection timepoints were missing.

Concerning this clonotype itself: The target antigen is unknown.

As to treatment: 10-day PBMC culture with coronavirus spike peptide pools or control peptides (ViraFEST assay). ViraFEST used peptide pools to expand antigen-specific T cells, then sequenced TCRs. An Oncomine TCR Beta short-read assay was used to sequence the DNA from cultured CD4+ T cells. TCRdb reprocessed the PCR reads with MiXCR, giving one entry per CDR3 protein. Altogether fewer than 12,000 distinct CDR3 sequences are present, 25% to 40% being singletons, with the ten largest covering 8.8%. Germline CDR1 and CDR2: DFQATT and SNEGSKA (reference sequence). Trimming pared 5 bases from V and 2 bases from J, leaving 13 bases between. CDR3 size: 13 residues.

The sequenced material came from CD4+ T cells from blood, cultured in vitro. V usage is TRBV20-1 and J usage is TRBJ2-7; weak D call: TRBD1 (6 bases). The receptor was isolated from a human donor who had recovered from COVID-19. The CDR3 DNA reads as TGCAGTGCTCCGCACAGGGAACCCTACGAGCAGTACTTC. Protein: CSAPHREPYEQYF.